The 5 T cell receptor beta chains reported below all come from one sample, sequenced in a study of T cell repertoires in aging, cancer and after chemotherapy (dated by TCRdb to between 2018 and 2020). TCRdb records Illumina MiSeq as the sequencer. Multiplex touch-down PCR with a mixed TRB-A/B primer pool was used to amplify rearranged TRB sequences covering the V, D and J segments. TCRdb's own reprocessing of the public reads used fastp at Q25 and MiXCR and kept productive beta chains. Here each entry gathers all rows of one CDR3 protein and keeps the most common genes and DNA. This sample lists fewer than 12,000 distinct CDR3 sequences; approximately 30% were detected once. The ten largest clonotypes hold 2.5% to 4% of the sample. Instead of sorted cells or RNA, genomic DNA extracted from peripheral blood served as the source for amplifying TCR beta rearrangements. Sample: blood. Source of these receptors: a human donor in good health.

The rearrangement uses TRBV20-1 and TRBJ1-6, with D possibly matching TRBD1 (6 bases). The CDR3 is 13 residues long. The germline V gene has CDR1 DFQATT and CDR2 SNEGSKA (reference sequence). With 3 bases removed from V and 11 bases from J, the gap between germline ends came to 14 bases. The CDR3 region has the DNA TGCAGTGCTAGCTCGCAACAGGGTACACCCCTCCACTTT. This encodes CSASSQQGTPLHF.

The chain couples TRBV19 to TRBJ1-5, with a possible D match to TRBD1 (5 bases). Germline V gene data show CDR1 as LNHDA and CDR2 as SQIVND (reference sequence). V was pared by 5 bases and J by 7 bases, with 18 bases between. The CDR3 consists of 15 residues. The CDR3 DNA follows: TGTGCCAGTAGTGCCGCGGGGGAGGGAATACAGCCCCAGCATTTT. Its protein is CASSAAGEGIQPQHF.

This clonotype has only a few counts. The CDR3 DNA reads TGTGCCAGCAGTTACTCAGGGGCGCGCGTTGGAGGCGAGCAGTACTTC. Protein product: CASSYSGARVGGEQYF. V and J are TRBV6-1 and TRBJ2-7; D is perhaps TRBD1 (6 bases). The V end was cut by 5 bases, the J end by 6 bases, with 23 bases between. The germline CDR1 and CDR2 sequences are MNHNS and SASEGT. This CDR3 region has 16 residues.

This clonotype was seen a handful of times. The V call is TRBV30, the J call TRBJ1-5; perhaps TRBD1 as D (5 bases). This CDR3 comprises 15 residues. V lost 5 bases, J lost 4 bases, and 18 bases lay in between. Germline-derived CDR1 and CDR2 are GTSNPN and SVGIG (reference sequence). CDR3 DNA sequence: TGTGCCTGGGGACCGGGGCACCACTCGAATCAGCCCCAGCATTTT. Translation: CAWGPGHHSNQPQHF.

Concerning this clonotype itself: Germline is not matched at one junction end, which may reflect a read error. This chain uses TRBV6-5 with TRBJ1-3; no clear D gene. CDR3 size: 13 residues. Germline V gene lookup returns CDR1 MNHEY and CDR2 SVGAGI. CDR3 amino acids: CAISESGGNTIYF. As DNA, the CDR3 is TGTGCCATCAGTGAGTCCGGTGGAAACACCATATATTTT.